This is a list of T cell receptor beta chains from one sample in a study of control samples from healthy donors and cancer patients. The data were produced by immunoSEQ multiplex PCR, yet TCRdb's version contains in-frame clones alone and is incomplete. The sample includes 75,000 to 100,000 clones, nearly 90% of them seen just once. The specimen sequenced was blood. The source is a middle-aged man in good health. Both conserved end residues are trimmed from each CDR3. Fields, in order: clone size, V gene, J gene, CDR3 protein. Clone size is given for some rows only: seen once, a few or many times, or a class if the clone is expanded.

NA	TRBV7-9	TRBJ1-2	ASSSNGGQGLQGYT
once	TRBV3-1/TRBV3-2	TRBJ2-5	ASSGSRGASGETQY
NA	TRBV5-1	TRBJ2-7	ASRRQDSYEQY
NA	TRBV30	TRBJ1-1	AWNGLNTEAF
NA	TRBV5-5	TRBJ1-2	ASSLGGNYGYT
once	TRBV2	TRBJ2-3	ASNRLATTDTQY
NA	TRBV11-2	TRBJ2-7	ASSLGGTGPYEQY
NA	TRBV4-1	TRBJ2-5	ASSPTSGGRETQY
few	TRBV19	TRBJ1-1	ASSTSQITNTEAF
NA	TRBV2	TRBJ1-4	ASSEADSSEKLF
NA	TRBV5-4	TRBJ1-3	ASSEGYGNTIY
NA	TRBV18	TRBJ2-3	ASSPESDTQY